The 13 T cell receptor beta chains listed next were all sequenced from one sample in a study of regulatory T cells in long-lasting Graves disease. In building TCR beta libraries, iRepertoire HTBI primers were used together with Arm-PCR of CDR3 regions. A single record per CDR3 protein comes from TCRdb applying MiXCR to the multiplex PCR reads. The profile shows 350,000 to 450,000 distinct CDR3 sequences, about a sixth of them singletons. Time point here: newly diagnosed GD, antithyroid drugs for less than 3 months. There was RNA extracted from PBMCs, and the TCR library was made from it. These same records also appear under a second study, on T cells in Graves' hyperthyroidism and ophthalmopathy.

Sample: peripheral blood mononuclear cells (PBMCs), taken at new diagnosis, from a patient treated with antithyroid drugs. The origin of the receptors is a man aged 35 to 55 with Graves disease.

Many counts were recorded for this clonotype. The chain links TRBV9 to TRBJ2-3; no reliable D call. Per germline, CDR1 SGDLS and CDR2 YYNGEE. V lost 2 bases and J lost 4, with 5 bases in between. CDR3 size: 12 residues. CDR3 residues: CASSVSSDTQYF. The CDR3 nucleotides read TGTGCCAGCAGCGTTTCTTCAGATACGCAGTATTTT. Full variable domain (remainder filled in from reference TRBV9 and TRBJ2-3): DSGVTQTPKHLITATGQRVTLRCSPRSGDLSVYWYQQSLDQGLQFLIQYYNGEERAKGNILERFSAQQFPDLHSELNLSSLELGDSALYFCASSVSSDTQYFGPGTRLTVL.

This clonotype was seen ten or more times. This chain uses TRBV27 with TRBJ1-1, with D unclear. Trimming took 5 bases from V and 3 from J, leaving 13 bases between them. This CDR3 region has 14 residues. The germline CDR1 and CDR2 sequences are MNHEY and SMNVEV (reference sequence). The CDR3 reads CASSPSWGHTEAFF. The CDR3 nucleotides read TGTGCCAGCAGTCCGTCCTGGGGTCACACTGAAGCTTTCTTT.

The chain uses TRBV15 and TRBJ2-3; the D is unclear. The V end lost 0 bases, the J end lost 1 base, and 14 bases lay between the germline ends. The CDR3 has 17 amino acids. Germline lookup yields CDR1 LNHNV and CDR2 YYDKDF (reference sequence). The CDR3 sequence is CATSRDRLLPRTDTQYF. The CDR3 bases are TGTGCCACCAGCAGAGATCGGTTGCTACCCCGCACAGATACGCAGTATTTT.

A remark on this clonotype: This may arise from a read error, as a much more abundant clone is one base away. The chain uses TRBV28 and TRBJ1-5; a possible D gene is TRBD1 (5 bases). Germline V CDR1 and CDR2: MDHEN, SYDVKM. The CDR3 sequence is 17 residues long. V lost 3 bases and J lost 7, with 22 bases in between. Here the CDR3 reads CASSFNNRWLVQQPQHF. The DNA of the CDR3 is TGTGCCAGCAGTTTCAACAACAGGTGGCTCGTGCAGCAGCCCCAGCATTTT.

Only a few counts were recorded for this clonotype. A read error is possible here, since a much larger clone lies one base away. The CDR3 bases are TGTGCCAGCAGTGAAGTCGATGGCTACACCTTC. This encodes CASSEVDGYTF. V and J are TRBV6-2 or TRBV6-3 and TRBJ1-2; D not resolved. The CDR3 is made up of 11 amino acids. Germline V lookup: CDR1 MNHEY, CDR2 SVGEGT. The germline V and J ends were trimmed by 5 bases and 6 bases, with 7 bases remaining between them.

The CDR3 region has the DNA TGCAGCTTCAGAGACAGGCTCGTAGACGAGCAGTACTTC. Encoded protein: CSFRDRLVDEQYF. The chain joins TRBV29-1 to TRBJ2-7; a possible D gene is TRBD1 (6 bases). Germline V gives CDR1 SQVTM, CDR2 ANQGSEA. Trimming shortened V by 8 bases and J by 5 bases, and 19 bases separated the two germline ends. This CDR3 has 13 residues.

The V call is TRBV3-1, the J call TRBJ2-4; D may match TRBD1 or TRBD2 (5 bases each). V was clipped by 4 bases and J by 0 bases, with 16 bases between them. This CDR3 has 17 residues. Germline V gene data show CDR1 as LGHDT and CDR2 as YNNKEL (reference sequence). CDR3 bases: TGTGCCAGCAGCCCGGGACGGCACCGTCCAGCCAAAAACATTCAGTACTTC. Amino acid sequence: CASSPGRHRPAKNIQYF.

For this clonotype: Just one base apart from a much larger clone, this may be a read error. V is TRBV7-8 and J is TRBJ2-1, with a weak D call TRBD2 (6 bases). This CDR3 spans 15 amino acids. CDR1 SGHVS and CDR2 FQNEAQ come from the germline V gene. The V and J ends lost 0 bases and 10 bases respectively, with 16 bases between them. This CDR3 reads CASSLAGSVAYEQFF. Written as DNA, the CDR3 is TGTGCCAGCAGCTTAGCCGGGAGCGTCGCCTACGAGCAGTTCTTC.

Of note for this clonotype: One base away lies a much larger clone, so this may be a sequencing read error. V gene TRBV6-1 combines with J gene TRBJ1-5; D may match TRBD1 or TRBD2 (5 bases each). The DNA end is more similar to TRBJ2-3, so the J call may be wrong. The CDR3 totals 18 residues. Germline V CDR1 and CDR2: MNHNS, SASEGT. The chain's CDR3 is CASISSLWSTGSDQPQYF. The CDR3, as DNA: TGTGCCAGCATTTCTAGCCTCTGGTCAACAGGATCCGACCAGCCCCAGTATTTT.

In the case of this clonotype: A clone one base away is much larger, so this may be a read error. The chain employs TRBV14 and TRBJ2-1; 9 positions match TRBD1. The germline gives CDR1 SGHDN, CDR2 FVKESK. The CDR3 is made up of 15 amino acids. CDR3 nucleotide sequence: TGTGCCTGCAGCCCCCGGGACAGGGAGTTTAATGAGCAGTTCTTC. Translation: CACSPRDREFNEQFF.

Notes on this clonotype: It may be a read error: a sequence one base away is much more abundant. This chain joins TRBV6-1 and TRBJ2-5; 10 bases align to TRBD1. CDR3 length: 14 amino acids. The V gene end was trimmed by 2 bases and the J gene end by 6 bases; junction bases not matched to a gene: 3. CDR1 and CDR2 (germline): MNHNS, SASEGT. CDR3 sequence: CASSEQGQGKTQYF. The CDR3 nucleotides read TGTGCCAGCAGTGAACAGGGACAGGGGAAGACCCAGTACTTC.

This clonotype was observed many times. This chain joins TRBV14 and TRBJ2-1; D is undetermined. CDR3 length: 12 amino acids. With 2 bases removed from V and 8 bases from J, the gap between germline ends came to 7 bases. The germline CDR1 and CDR2 sequences are SGHDN and FVKESK. The CDR3 nucleotides read TGTGCCAGCAGCCAATACGCCGATGAGCAGTTCTTC. Protein sequence: CASSQYADEQFF. The whole variable domain, remainder taken from reference TRBV14 and TRBJ2-1, is EAGVTQFPSHSVIEKGQTVTLRCDPISGHDNLYWYRRVMGKEIKFLLHFVKESKQDESGMPNNRFLAERTGGTYSTLKVQPAELEDSGVYFCASSQYADEQFFGPGTRLTVL.

This clonotype appeared many times. The rearrangement uses TRBV25-1 and TRBJ2-1, with 10 nucleotides matching TRBD2. The germline CDR1 and CDR2 sequences are MGHDK and SYGVNS. J gave up 6 bases and V 11 bases, and 10 bases lay outside the gene matches. This CDR3 region has 14 residues. As DNA, the CDR3 is TGTGCCGCCAGCAGCGGGGGGGCCAGCAATGAGCAGTTCTTC. Its protein is CAASSGGASNEQFF.